This TCR beta chain comes out of a study of cytomegalovirus exposure and HLA in healthy donors. Study-wide background: The early release's HLA-typed donors yielded approximately 81 million unique TCRs. Study conclusions and caveats: Data from an earlier analysis indicated that most TCR beta V segments were productive either about 87% or about 30% of the time. Information on immune exposure was restricted to one variable (CMV serostatus).

Comment on this clone: Its antigen is not known.

The CDR3 runs 14 residues. The germline V gene has CDR1 SGHRS and CDR2 YFSETQ. V was cut by 2 bases and J by 3 bases, with 11 bases left in between. Researchers ran the PCR with 60 Vbeta and 13 Jbeta primers. Repertoires were generated with immunoSEQ multiplex PCR, while TCRdb's copy carries only in-frame clones and drops some. The data show 180,000 or so clones, roughly four fifths seen once. Specimen: PBMCs. The TCR originated in a woman aged 50 to 60 in good health and CMV-seropositive. The gene calls are TRBV5-1 and TRBJ1-2; D uncertain. The CDR3 is CASSLQPSDYGYTF. CDR3 DNA: TGCGCCAGCAGCTTACAGCCATCGGACTATGGCTACACCTTC.